Below are 31 T cell receptor beta chains sequenced from a single sample in a study of blood T cell repertoires in COVID-19. Sequencing used immunoSEQ multiplex PCR; TCRdb keeps in-frame clones, though not all of them. The table lists approximately 40,000 clones, around nine tenths of them singletons. The sequencing sample was made of peripheral blood. These receptors were collected from a man aged 40-50 years with COVID-19, enrolled during active disease.

This chain connects TRBV1 to TRBJ2-3; TRBD2, the table's D call, was not compared with the DNA. TRBV1 is flagged as a pseudogene. There are 15 residues in the CDR3. CDR3 sequence reads: CTSSQSKRGCDTQYF. In DNA form, the CDR3 reads TGCACCAGCAGCCAATCCAAGCGGGGGTGCGATACGCAGTATTTT.

The chain couples TRBV19 to TRBJ1-5, with 7 bases identical to TRBD1. The germline V gene encodes CDR1 LNHDA and CDR2 SQIVND (reference sequence). Trimming removed 6 bases from V and 3 bases from J; junction bases left unmatched: 2. The CDR3 has 13 amino acids. As DNA, the CDR3 is TGTGCCAGTAGCGACAGGGCCAATCAGCCCCAGCATTTT. It encodes CASSDRANQPQHF.

V gene TRBV9 combines with J gene TRBJ1-2; TRBD1 aligns across 7 bases. Germline V gives CDR1 SGDLS, CDR2 YYNGEE. V gave up 4 bases and J gave up 6 bases; unmatched junction bases: 12. This CDR3 is built from 15 residues. The CDR3, as DNA: TGTGCCAGCAGCTCCAGGACAGGAGACATTCATGGCTACACCTTC. Its translation: CASSSRTGDIHGYTF.

The chain couples TRBV13 to TRBJ2-7; TRBD2 agrees at 10 bases. This CDR3 has 15 residues. Germline CDR1 reads PRHDT; CDR2 reads FYEKMQ (reference sequence). V trimming: 5 bases; J trimming: 2 bases; junction bases outside the gene matches: 6. CDR3 protein: CASSPPSGRAYEQYF. The CDR3 DNA reads as TGTGCCAGCAGCCCCCCCAGCGGGAGGGCCTACGAGCAGTACTTC.

The CDR3 sequence: CAWSVRQSSGNTIYF. In DNA form, the CDR3 reads TGTGCCTGGAGTGTGAGACAGTCCTCTGGAAACACCATATATTTT. This sequence joins TRBV30 and TRBJ1-3, with a weak D call TRBD1 (5 bases). Germline V gene data show CDR1 as GTSNPN and CDR2 as SVGIG (reference sequence). V lost 0 bases, J lost 0 bases, and 9 bases lay in between. This CDR3 comprises 15 residues.

The rearrangement links TRBV6-5 to TRBJ2-3; weak D call: TRBD1 (6 bases). CDR1 and CDR2 from the germline V gene are MNHEY and SVGAGI. V was shortened by 7 bases and J by 2 bases, with 13 bases between the two germline ends. The CDR3 sequence is 14 residues long. CDR3 loop: CASTRRGLTDTQYF. In DNA form, the CDR3 reads TGTGCCAGCACTCGCAGGGGCCTCACAGATACGCAGTATTTT.

The rearrangement joins TRBV18 to TRBJ2-3; the D gene is possibly TRBD1 (7 bases). The length of the CDR3 is 16 residues. The germline CDR1 and CDR2 sequences are KGHSH and LQKENI. Trimming removed 3 bases at V and 3 bases at J, with 16 bases between. CDR3 nucleotides: TGTGCCAGCTCACCCCCTGGAGGGGGCGTGACAGATACGCAGTATTTT. It yields the protein CASSPPGGGVTDTQYF.

The chain combines TRBV30 with TRBJ2-7; a weak D match, TRBD1 (5 bases). The V end lost 0 bases, the J end lost 0 bases, and 6 bases lay between the germline ends. This CDR3 has 13 amino acids. Germline values: CDR1 GTSNPN, CDR2 SVGIG (reference sequence). This CDR3 reads CAWSVGHSYEQYF. The CDR3 DNA sequence: TGTGCCTGGAGTGTGGGGCACTCCTACGAGCAGTACTTC.

This sequence joins TRBV28 and TRBJ1-5; tentative D call: TRBD1 (5 bases). Germline V lookup: CDR1 MDHEN, CDR2 SYDVKM. With 5 bases removed from V and 0 bases from J, the gap between germline ends came to 14 bases. The CDR3 loop spans 16 amino acids. CDR3 sequence (DNA): TGTGCCAGCAGTCGTCAGGGCGCGTATAGCAATCAGCCCCAGCATTTT. It is translated as CASSRQGAYSNQPQHF.

The chain combines TRBV24-1 with TRBJ2-1, with 7 bases matching TRBD1. V shed 3 bases and J 4 bases; nucleotides not matched to a gene: 8. The CDR3 runs 16 residues. CDR1 and CDR2 from the germline V gene are KGHDR and SFDVKD. DNA of the CDR3: TGTGCCACCAGTGATCCACAGGGGTCCGATTACAATGAGCAGTTCTTC. Translated, it gives CATSDPQGSDYNEQFF.

The genes are TRBV6-1 and TRBJ1-2, with TRBD1 identical over 8 bases. V was clipped by 1 base and J by 8 bases; unmatched bases: 9. This CDR3 contains 15 residues. Germline V gene data show CDR1 as MNHNS and CDR2 as SASEGT. The CDR3 region is CASSEVAGGLWGYTF. The CDR3 region has the DNA TGTGCCAGCAGTGAAGTAGCAGGGGGCTTATGGGGCTACACCTTC.

V and J are TRBV11-2 and TRBJ2-1, with D possibly TRBD2 on 6 matching bases. The V gene lost 5 bases and the J gene lost 3 bases, with 14 bases spanning the gap. This CDR3 is built from 15 residues. Germline CDR1 SGHAT, CDR2 FQNNGV. The CDR3 coding sequence is TGTGCCAGCAGCATCGGAGGGCTCGGCTACAATGAGCAGTTCTTC. Translating gives CASSIGGLGYNEQFF.

The rearrangement uses TRBV19 and TRBJ1-5; D not certain. Trimming pared 7 bases from V and 0 bases from J, leaving 13 bases between. CDR1 and CDR2 from the germline V gene are LNHDA and SQIVND (reference sequence). The CDR3 covers 15 residues. The CDR3 DNA reads as TGTGCCAGTATCTCTGCGGCCGGTAGCAATCAGCCCCAGCATTTT. This translates into CASISAAGSNQPQHF.

V gene TRBV5-1 combines with J gene TRBJ2-2; no reliable D call. The V end lost 0 bases, the J end lost 10 bases, and 13 bases lay between the germline ends. The germline CDR1 and CDR2 sequences are SGHRS and YFSETQ. This CDR3 comprises 14 residues. CDR3 in DNA: TGCGCCAGCAGCTTGGAACAGCCAGTTAAGGAGCTGTTTTTT. Protein product: CASSLEQPVKELFF.

The chain uses TRBV19 and TRBJ2-5, with 10 bases matching TRBD1. The CDR3 totals 15 residues. The trim removed 6 bases at V and 4 bases at J, leaving 8 bases unmatched. Germline values: CDR1 LNHDA, CDR2 SQIVND (reference sequence). The CDR3 loop reads CASRSGTGEGETQYF. As DNA, the CDR3 is TGTGCCAGTAGATCAGGGACAGGGGAAGGAGAGACCCAGTACTTC.

This clone appeared a single time. The chain uses TRBV19 and TRBJ1-1; weak D call: TRBD1 (5 bases). The V gene lost 5 bases and the J gene lost 5 bases, with 18 bases spanning the gap. The CDR3 loop spans 15 amino acids. The germline CDR1 and CDR2 sequences are LNHDA and SQIVND (reference sequence). CDR3 in amino acids: CASSAQQGIRTEAFF. Written as DNA, the CDR3 is TGTGCCAGTAGTGCGCAGCAGGGTATCAGGACTGAAGCTTTCTTT. The full variable domain, rest sourced from reference TRBV19 and TRBJ1-1, is DGGITQSPKYLFRKEGQNVTLSCEQNLNHDAMYWYRQDPGQGLRLIYYSQIVNDFQKGDIAEGYSVSREKKESFPLTVTSAQKNPTAFYLCASSAQQGIRTEAFFGQGTRLTVV.

V and J are TRBV27 and TRBJ2-1; 7 bases agree with TRBD2. V shed 6 bases, J shed 4 bases, and the junction held 9 bases outside the gene matches. The germline CDR1 and CDR2 sequences are MNHEY and SMNVEV (reference sequence). The CDR3 runs to 15 residues. For the CDR3, the DNA is TGTGCCAGCAGACACCCGGCGGGAGTGTACAATGAGCAGTTCTTC. Its protein product is CASRHPAGVYNEQFF.

The chain couples TRBV6-6 to TRBJ1-1; D perhaps matches TRBD1 (5 bases). V lost 6 bases to trimming and J lost 1 base, with 12 bases between them. Germline CDR1 and CDR2: MNHNY and SVGAGI (reference sequence). The CDR3 consists of 14 residues. Here the CDR3 DNA reads TGTGCCAGCAGCTATCGGGGGGGGAACACTGAAGCTTTCTTT. It is translated as CASSYRGGNTEAFF.

CDR3 sequence: CASSLAGLAGDGTDTQYF. The CDR3 bases are TGTGCCAGCAGCTTAGCTGGGCTAGCGGGAGACGGGACAGATACGCAGTATTTT. J is TRBJ2-3 and V is TRBV7-9; the match to TRBD2 covers 10 bases. Germline-derived CDR1 and CDR2 are SEHNR and FQNEAQ (reference sequence). The CDR3 runs to 18 residues. Trimming took 0 bases from V and 3 from J; bases not matched to a gene: 9. Supplemented by reference TRBV7-9 and TRBJ2-3, the full variable domain reads DTGVSQNPRHKITKRGQNVTFRCDPISEHNRLYWYRQTLGQGPEFLTYFQNEAQLEKSRLLSDRFSAERPKGSFSTLEIQRTEQGDSAMYLCASSLAGLAGDGTDTQYFGPGTRLTVL.

The chain recombines TRBV3-1 (or the pseudogene TRBV3-2) with TRBJ2-1; 8 nucleotides agree with TRBD1. Germline CDR1 is LGHDT and CDR2 is YNNKEL (reference sequence). V dropped 5 bases and J dropped 9; count of bases not matched to a gene: 9. This CDR3 has 14 residues. The CDR3 region is CASSNRGDSSEQFF. CDR3 DNA sequence: TGTGCCAGCAGCAACAGGGGGGATAGCAGTGAGCAGTTCTTC.

This chain links TRBV10-3 with TRBJ1-4; the D gene is possibly TRBD1 (6 bases). The ends were cut back, 9 bases at V and 7 bases at J, with 15 bases in the middle. The CDR3 totals 13 residues. Germline V lookup: CDR1 ENHRY, CDR2 SYGVKD. The CDR3 DNA sequence: TGTGCCATTACCGACAGGATCGCTGAAAAACTGTTTTTT. It is translated as CAITDRIAEKLFF.

The chain has TRBV6-5 and TRBJ2-2, with D tentatively TRBD2 (5 bases). The V end was cut by 8 bases, the J end by 1 base, with 14 bases between. This CDR3 region has 15 residues. The germline CDR1 and CDR2 sequences are MNHEY and SVGAGI. This CDR3 reads CASRPRTVNTGELFF. The CDR3, as DNA: TGTGCCAGCCGCCCAAGGACTGTGAACACCGGGGAGCTGTTTTTT.

The V gene is TRBV7-2, the J gene TRBJ1-5, with D possibly TRBD1 on 6 matching bases. The ends were cut back, 2 bases at V and 6 bases at J, with 14 bases in the middle. Germline V gene data show CDR1 as SGHTA and CDR2 as FQGNSA. The CDR3 extends over 15 amino acids. CDR3 residues: CASSLYGGPGQPQHF. DNA of the CDR3: TGTGCCAGCAGCTTATACGGGGGGCCGGGTCAGCCCCAGCATTTT.

V and J are TRBV7-9 and TRBJ2-2, with D possibly matching TRBD2 (5 bases). The CDR3 spans 14 residues. The V gene's germline CDR1 is SEHNR and CDR2 FQNEAQ (reference sequence). Between the trimmed V and J ends, which lost 5 bases and 4 bases, there was a span of 11 bases. CDR3 bases: TGTGCCAGCAGCCCTCACGCGGGCACCGGGGAGCTGTTTTTT. It is translated as CASSPHAGTGELFF.

The chain couples TRBV19 to TRBJ1-5; TRBD1 might be the D (5 bases). Germline-derived CDR1 and CDR2 are LNHDA and SQIVND (reference sequence). The V and J ends lost 5 bases and 0 bases respectively, with 17 bases between them. CDR3 size: 17 residues. CDR3 DNA sequence: TGTGCCAGTAGTCAGTTTGGGGTGGGGCCTAGCAATCAGCCCCAGCATTTT. Protein: CASSQFGVGPSNQPQHF.

The V and J genes are TRBV2 and TRBJ1-1, with 8 bases lining up with TRBD1. Trimming took 3 bases from V and 3 from J; bases not matched to a gene: 3. The germline V gene has CDR1 SNHLY and CDR2 FYNNEI. The CDR3 is 14 residues long. The CDR3: CASSEAGGYTEAFF. CDR3 DNA: TGTGCCAGCAGTGAGGCAGGGGGCTACACTGAAGCTTTCTTT.

The chain uses TRBV5-1 and TRBJ2-7, with 7 positions matching TRBD2. This CDR3 is built from 15 residues. The V gene end was trimmed by 4 bases and the J gene end by 7 bases; junction bases not matched to a gene: 14. The germline V gene has CDR1 SGHRS and CDR2 YFSETQ. Written as DNA, the CDR3 is TGCGCCAGCAGCCGGGAGGCGCGGGAAGTTGGAGAGCAGTACTTC. Translating it yields CASSREAREVGEQYF.

V usage is TRBV9 and J usage is TRBJ2-1; 8 bases map to TRBD2. V trimming: 3 bases; J trimming: 0 bases; junction bases outside the gene matches: 5. The length of the CDR3 is 16 residues. Germline CDR1 reads SGDLS; CDR2 reads YYNGEE. CDR3 sequence (DNA): TGTGCCAGCAGCGAACGGGGGGGAAGCTCCTACAATGAGCAGTTCTTC. Protein sequence: CASSERGGSSYNEQFF.

V is TRBV29-1 and J is TRBJ2-7; 9 nucleotides align to TRBD1. V gave up 7 bases and J gave up 3 bases; unmatched junction bases: 13. CDR1 is SQVTM and CDR2 is ANQGSEA in the germline V gene. CDR3 length equals 15 residues. The CDR3: CSASPTGTGFYEQYF. CDR3 nucleotides: TGCAGCGCATCTCCCACCGGGACAGGGTTCTACGAGCAGTACTTC.

The chain employs TRBV29-1 and TRBJ2-2; weak D call: TRBD1 (6 bases). The germline V and J ends were trimmed by 6 bases and 2 bases, with 10 bases remaining between them. This CDR3 has 13 residues. The V gene's germline CDR1 is SQVTM and CDR2 ANQGSEA. CDR3 sequence reads: CSVGQRNTGELFF. CDR3 bases: TGCAGCGTCGGACAGCGAAACACCGGGGAGCTGTTTTTT.

This chain links TRBV12-3 or TRBV12-4 with TRBJ2-7, with D unclear. The CDR3 extends over 12 amino acids. Deletions cut 6 bases from V and 3 bases from J, with 9 bases between. The CDR3 protein is CASSKPLYEQYF. The CDR3 region has the DNA TGTGCCAGCAGCAAACCACTCTACGAGCAGTACTTC.